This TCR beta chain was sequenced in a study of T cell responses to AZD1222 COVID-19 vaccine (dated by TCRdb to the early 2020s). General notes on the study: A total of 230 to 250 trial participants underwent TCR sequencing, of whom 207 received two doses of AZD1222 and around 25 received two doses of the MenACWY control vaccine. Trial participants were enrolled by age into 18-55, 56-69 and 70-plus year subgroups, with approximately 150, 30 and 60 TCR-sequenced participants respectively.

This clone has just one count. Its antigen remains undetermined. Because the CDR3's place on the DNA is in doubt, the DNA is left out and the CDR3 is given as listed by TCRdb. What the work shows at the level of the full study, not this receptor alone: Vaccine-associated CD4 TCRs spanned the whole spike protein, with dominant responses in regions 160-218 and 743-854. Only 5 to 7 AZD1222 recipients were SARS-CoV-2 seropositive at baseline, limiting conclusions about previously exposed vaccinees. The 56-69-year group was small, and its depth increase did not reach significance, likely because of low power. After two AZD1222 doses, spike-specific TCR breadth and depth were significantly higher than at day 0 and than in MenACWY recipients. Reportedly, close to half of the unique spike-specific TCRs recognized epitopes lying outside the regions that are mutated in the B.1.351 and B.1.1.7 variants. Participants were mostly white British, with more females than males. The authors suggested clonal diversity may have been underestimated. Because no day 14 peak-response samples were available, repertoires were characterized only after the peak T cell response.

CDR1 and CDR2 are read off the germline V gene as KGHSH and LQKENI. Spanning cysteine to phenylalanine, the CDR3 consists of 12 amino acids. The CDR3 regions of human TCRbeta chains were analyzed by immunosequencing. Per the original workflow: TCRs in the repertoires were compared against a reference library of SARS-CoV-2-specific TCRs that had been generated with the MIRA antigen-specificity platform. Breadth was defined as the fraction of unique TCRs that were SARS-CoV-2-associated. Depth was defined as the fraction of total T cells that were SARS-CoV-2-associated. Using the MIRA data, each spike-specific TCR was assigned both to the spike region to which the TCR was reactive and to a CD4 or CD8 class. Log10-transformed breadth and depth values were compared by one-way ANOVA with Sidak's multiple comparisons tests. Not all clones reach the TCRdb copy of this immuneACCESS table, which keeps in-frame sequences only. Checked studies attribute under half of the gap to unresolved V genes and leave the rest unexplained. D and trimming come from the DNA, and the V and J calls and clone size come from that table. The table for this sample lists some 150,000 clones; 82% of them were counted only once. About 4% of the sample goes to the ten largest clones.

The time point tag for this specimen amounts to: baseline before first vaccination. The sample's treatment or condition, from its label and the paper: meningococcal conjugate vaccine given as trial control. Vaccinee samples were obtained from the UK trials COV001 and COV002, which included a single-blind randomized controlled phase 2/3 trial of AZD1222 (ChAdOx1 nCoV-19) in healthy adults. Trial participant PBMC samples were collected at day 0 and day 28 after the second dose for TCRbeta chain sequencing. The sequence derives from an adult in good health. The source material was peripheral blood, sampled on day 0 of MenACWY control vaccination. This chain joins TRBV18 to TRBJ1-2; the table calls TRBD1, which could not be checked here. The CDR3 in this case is CASSPWGQGITF.